Listed below are T cell receptor beta chains from one sample, sequenced in a study of control samples from healthy donors and cancer patients. TCRdb's copy holds only in-frame clones and misses some; the assay was immunoSEQ multiplex PCR. The table records about 180,000 clones, nearly 90% of them present only once. Sequencing was carried out using blood. The origin of the receptors is a woman aged 45-59 years in good health. CDR3s include the opening cysteine and the closing phenylalanine or tryptophan.

v_gene: TRBV28; CDR3aa: CASSFPRDRGRREQPQHF
v_gene: TRBV4-1; CDR3aa: CASRLGLAGGDTQYF
v_gene: TRBV19; CDR3aa: CASSLRGVGYNEQFF
v_gene: TRBV2; CDR3aa: CASRSLLQGNRDTEAFF
v_gene: TRBV30; CDR3aa: CAWSDPGQGAEETQYF
v_gene: TRBV7-8; CDR3aa: CASGPSGGTEAFF
v_gene: TRBV7-2; CDR3aa: CASSAGLGLAGGTYEQYF
v_gene: TRBV4-3; CDR3aa: CASSMGGGLFGSEAFF
v_gene: TRBV7-9; CDR3aa: CASTSYLLQGSYEQYF
v_gene: TRBV3-1/TRBV3-2; CDR3aa: CASSQGPTIGLQYF